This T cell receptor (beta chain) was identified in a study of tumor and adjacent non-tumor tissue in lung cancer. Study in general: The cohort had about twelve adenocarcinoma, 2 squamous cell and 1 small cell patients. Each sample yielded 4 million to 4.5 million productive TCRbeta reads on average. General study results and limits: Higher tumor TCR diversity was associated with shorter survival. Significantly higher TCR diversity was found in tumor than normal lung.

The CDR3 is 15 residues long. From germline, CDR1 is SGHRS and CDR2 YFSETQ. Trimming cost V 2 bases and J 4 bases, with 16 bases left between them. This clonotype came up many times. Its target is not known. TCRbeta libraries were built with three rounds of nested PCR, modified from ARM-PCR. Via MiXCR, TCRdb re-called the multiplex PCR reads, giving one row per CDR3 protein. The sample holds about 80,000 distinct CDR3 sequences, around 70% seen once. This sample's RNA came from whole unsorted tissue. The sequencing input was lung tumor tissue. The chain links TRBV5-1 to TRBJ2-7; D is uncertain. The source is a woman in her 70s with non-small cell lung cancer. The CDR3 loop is CASSFHPYPLYEQYF. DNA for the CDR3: TGCGCCAGCAGCTTTCACCCATACCCCCTTTACGAGCAGTACTTC.